A selection of T cell receptor beta chains follows, all from one sample in a study of T-cell reconstitution after alpha-beta-depleted transplantation in children. TCRdb redid the calling of the PCR reads with MiXCR, one entry per CDR3 protein. This sample has fewer than 700,000 distinct CDR3 sequences, with under 30% found just once. This specimen consisted of PBMCs, mostly from graft donor cells, obtained 360 days after TCRalphabeta/CD19-depleted stem cell transplant. All receptors derive from a boy younger than two who had a stem cell transplant for acute myeloid leukemia, so the T cells may come from the graft donor. Both conserved end residues are part of each CDR3. A D gene is named only where the DNA matches it firmly. Some rows mark clone size as missing; the rest say once, few, many or name a class of expanded clone.

j_call	clone_size	d_call	v_call	cdr3_aa	cdr3_nt
TRBJ2-7	.	TRBD2	TRBV7-8	CASSLGLAEASYEQYF	TGTGCCAGCAGCTTAGGCCTAGCGGAAGCCTCCTACGAGCAGTACTTC
TRBJ2-1	many	.	TRBV13	CASSLEGGSSYNEQFF	TGTGCCAGCAGCTTAGAGGGGGGGAGCTCCTACAATGAGCAGTTCTTC
TRBJ1-6	few	TRBD1	TRBV20-1	CSAPGQVYSPLHF	TGCAGTGCCCCGGGACAGGTTTATTCACCCCTCCACTTT
TRBJ2-7	.	TRBD1	TRBV7-8	CASSPPGQIYEQYF	TGTGCCAGCAGCCCCCCGGGACAGATCTACGAGCAGTACTTC
TRBJ2-3	.	TRBD2	TRBV4-1	CASSQDGGTSGGAFADTQYF	TGCGCCAGCAGCCAAGATGGAGGGACTAGCGGGGGGGCTTTCGCAGATACGCAGTATTTT
TRBJ1-1	.	TRBD1	TRBV12-5	CASGLVTGLNTEAFF	TGTGCTAGTGGTTTGGTGACAGGGTTGAACACTGAAGCTTTCTTT
TRBJ2-5	few	.	TRBV5-1	CASSLDRPQETQYF	TGCGCCAGCAGCTTGGACAGGCCTCAAGAGACCCAGTACTTC
TRBJ2-1	few	.	TRBV20-1	CSARDAGKAYNEQFF	TGCAGTGCTAGAGATGCGGGGAAAGCTTACAATGAGCAGTTCTTC
TRBJ2-2	few	TRBD2	TRBV20-1	CSANPTPSSGGGGELFF	TGCAGTGCTAACCCCACCCCTTCTAGCGGGGGTGGCGGGGAGCTGTTTTTT
TRBJ2-2	many	.	TRBV7-3	CASSLMTAKTGELFF	TGTGCCAGCAGCTTAATGACAGCTAAGACCGGGGAGCTGTTTTTT
TRBJ2-7	.	TRBD1	TRBV11-2	CASSSFSGTGFYEQYF	TGTGCCAGCAGCTCGTTCTCCGGGACAGGGTTCTACGAGCAGTACTTC
TRBJ1-4	many	.	TRBV13	CASSLGGRDEKLFF	TGTGCCAGCAGCTTAGGCGGCAGGGATGAAAAACTGTTTTTT
TRBJ2-7	.	.	TRBV7-8	CASSPRGPKTYEQYF	TGTGCCAGCAGCCCCAGGGGCCCTAAAACCTACGAGCAGTACTTC
TRBJ2-3	.	TRBD1	TRBV18	CASSTRQGANTQYF	TGTGCCAGCTCAACCCGACAGGGGGCGAATACGCAGTATTTT
TRBJ1-1	.	TRBD1	TRBV11-1	CSSTSGTENTEAFF	TGTTCCAGCACCTCCGGGACAGAAAACACTGAAGCTTTCTTT
TRBJ2-1	few	.	TRBV5-1	CASSLPTPYNEQFF	TGCGCCAGCAGCTTGCCCACCCCTTACAATGAGCAGTTCTTC
TRBJ1-3	many	TRBD1	TRBV20-1	CSAVPGTGGNTIYF	TGCAGTGCCGTCCCCGGGACAGGGGGAAACACCATATATTTT
TRBJ2-3	.	.	TRBV7-9	CAYGGHTDTQYF	TGTGCGTACGGGGGACACACAGATACGCAGTATTTT
TRBJ2-6	many	TRBD1	TRBV19	CASSRDRASGANVLTF	TGTGCCAGTAGCCGGGACAGGGCCTCTGGGGCCAACGTCCTGACTTTC
TRBJ2-3	few	.	TRBV7-2	CASSLNRVSTDTQYF	TGTGCCAGCAGCTTAAATAGGGTTAGCACAGATACGCAGTATTTT
TRBJ2-7	few	.	TRBV9	CASSVSLSGVEQYF	TGTGCCAGCAGCGTCTCCCTCTCTGGCGTGGAGCAGTACTTC
TRBJ2-3	once	TRBD1	TRBV6-1	CASSDQGAVATDTQYF	TGTGCCAGCAGTGACCAGGGGGCCGTTGCCACAGATACGCAGTATTTT
TRBJ2-5	few	.	TRBV12-3/TRBV12-4	CASSFRLETQYF	TGTGCCAGCAGTTTTAGGCTAGAGACCCAGTACTTC
TRBJ2-3	.	.	TRBV4-3	CASSQEAGSGDTQYF	TGCGCCAGCAGCCAAGAGGCGGGTTCAGGGGATACGCAGTATTTT
TRBJ2-2	few	TRBD2	TRBV12-3/TRBV12-4	CASSDLAGGGELFF	TGTGCCAGCAGCGATCTAGCGGGGGGCGGGGAGCTGTTTTTT